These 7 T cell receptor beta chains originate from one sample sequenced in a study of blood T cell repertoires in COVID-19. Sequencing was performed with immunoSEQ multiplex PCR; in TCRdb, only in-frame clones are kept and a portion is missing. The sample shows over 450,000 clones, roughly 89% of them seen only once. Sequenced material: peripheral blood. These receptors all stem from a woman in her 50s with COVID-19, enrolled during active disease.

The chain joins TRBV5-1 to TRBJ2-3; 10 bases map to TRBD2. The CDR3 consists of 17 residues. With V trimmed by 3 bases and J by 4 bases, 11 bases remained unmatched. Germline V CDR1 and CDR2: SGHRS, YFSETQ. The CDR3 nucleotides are TGCGCCAGCAGCTCTTCATCTAGCGGGGGCTTTCCAGATACGCAGTATTTT. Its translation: CASSSSSSGGFPDTQYF.

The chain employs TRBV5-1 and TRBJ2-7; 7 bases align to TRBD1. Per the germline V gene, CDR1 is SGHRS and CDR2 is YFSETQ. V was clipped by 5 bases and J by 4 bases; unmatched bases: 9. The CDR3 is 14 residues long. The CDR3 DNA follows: TGCGCCAGCAGTTCAAAGGGGGCAGTGTACGAGCAGTACTTC. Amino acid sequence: CASSSKGAVYEQYF.

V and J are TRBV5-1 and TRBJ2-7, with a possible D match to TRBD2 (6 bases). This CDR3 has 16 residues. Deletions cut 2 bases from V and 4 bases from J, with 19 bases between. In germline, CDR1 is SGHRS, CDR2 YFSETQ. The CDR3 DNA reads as TGCGCCAGCAGCTTCGGTCGGGAGCCTACTTATTACGAGCAGTACTTC. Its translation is CASSFGREPTYYEQYF. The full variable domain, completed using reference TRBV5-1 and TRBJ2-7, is KAGVTQTPRYLIKTRGQQVTLSCSPISGHRSVSWYQQTPGQGLQFLFEYFSETQRNKGNFPGRFSGRQFSNSRSEMNVSTLELGDSALYLCASSFGREPTYYEQYFGPGTRLTVT.

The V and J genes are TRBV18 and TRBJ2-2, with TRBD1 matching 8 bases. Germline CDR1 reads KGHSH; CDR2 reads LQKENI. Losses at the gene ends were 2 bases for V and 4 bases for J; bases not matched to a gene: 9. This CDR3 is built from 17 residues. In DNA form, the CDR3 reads TGTGCCAGCTCACCATTCGCACAGGGGGTAACCACCGGGGAGCTGTTTTTT. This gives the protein CASSPFAQGVTTGELFF. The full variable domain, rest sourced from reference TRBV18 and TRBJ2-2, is NAGVMQNPRHLVRRRGQEARLRCSPMKGHSHVYWYRQLPEEGLKFMVYLQKENIIDESGMPKERFSAEFPKEGPSILRIQQVVRGDSAAYFCASSPFAQGVTTGELFFGEGSRLTVL.

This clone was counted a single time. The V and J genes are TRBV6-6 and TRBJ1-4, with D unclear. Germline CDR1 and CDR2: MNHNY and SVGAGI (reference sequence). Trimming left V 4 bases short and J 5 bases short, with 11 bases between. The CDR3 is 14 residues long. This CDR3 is CASSSRNSNEKLFF. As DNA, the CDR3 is TGTGCCAGCAGTTCCCGTAACTCGAATGAAAAACTGTTTTTT.

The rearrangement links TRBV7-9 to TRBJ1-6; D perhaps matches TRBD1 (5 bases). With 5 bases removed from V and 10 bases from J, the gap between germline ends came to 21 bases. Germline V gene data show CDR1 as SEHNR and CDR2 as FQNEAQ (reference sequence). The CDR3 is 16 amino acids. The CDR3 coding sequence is TGTGCCAGCAGCCCTGGGGCGCGGCAGGAAAAATCACCCCTCCACTTT. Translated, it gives CASSPGARQEKSPLHF. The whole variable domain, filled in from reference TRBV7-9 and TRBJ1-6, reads DTGVSQNPRHKITKRGQNVTFRCDPISEHNRLYWYRQTLGQGPEFLTYFQNEAQLEKSRLLSDRFSAERPKGSFSTLEIQRTEQGDSAMYLCASSPGARQEKSPLHFGNGTRLTVT.

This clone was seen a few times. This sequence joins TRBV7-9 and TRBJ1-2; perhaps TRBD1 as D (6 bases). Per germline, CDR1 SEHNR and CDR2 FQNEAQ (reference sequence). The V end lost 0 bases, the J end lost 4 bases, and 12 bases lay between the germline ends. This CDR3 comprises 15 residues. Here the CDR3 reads CASSLAGDTLYGYTF. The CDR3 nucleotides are TGTGCCAGCAGCTTAGCTGGGGACACCCTCTATGGCTACACCTTC.